Each of the 19 T cell receptor beta chains below was sequenced from the same sample in a study of cytomegalovirus exposure and HLA in healthy donors. 60 Vbeta and 13 Jbeta primers were used in PCR. Clones were sequenced by immunoSEQ multiplex PCR, and TCRdb holds only the in-frame ones, with some missing. Of more than 85,000 clones in the sample, over 70% were seen once. Sample: PBMCs. The origin of the receptors is a woman between 40 and 55 years old in good health and CMV-seropositive.

The gene calls are TRBV25-1 and TRBJ2-7; TRBD2 matches at 11 bases. The ends lost 6 bases at V and 4 bases at J; junction bases unmatched: 5. There are 14 residues in the CDR3. Per germline, CDR1 MGHDK and CDR2 SYGVNS. The CDR3 loop reads CASSMIAGGYEQYF. The CDR3 coding sequence is TGTGCCAGCAGCATGATAGCGGGAGGGTACGAGCAGTACTTC.

The chain uses TRBV2 and TRBJ2-2; 7 nucleotides agree with TRBD1. CDR1 is SNHLY and CDR2 is FYNNEI in the germline V gene. The CDR3 has 14 amino acids. With V trimmed by 6 bases and J by 1 base, 2 bases remained unmatched. The CDR3 coding sequence is TGTGCCAGCAGCGGGACAGAGAACACCGGGGAGCTGTTTTTT. As protein: CASSGTENTGELFF.

J is TRBJ2-3 and V is TRBV10-3; 11 bases map to TRBD1. This CDR3 is built from 15 residues. Germline values: CDR1 ENHRY, CDR2 SYGVKD. V was clipped by 2 bases and J by 5 bases; unmatched bases: 3. Here the CDR3 reads CAISEGQGARDTQYF. The CDR3 DNA is TGTGCCATCAGTGAGGGACAGGGGGCGAGAGATACGCAGTATTTT.

This chain joins TRBV5-4 and TRBJ1-1; 12 bases align to TRBD1. V lost 3 bases to trimming and J lost 3 bases; unmatched junction nucleotides: 0. Germline CDR1 and CDR2: SGHNT and YYREEE (reference sequence). CDR3 length: 14 amino acids. CDR3 bases: TGTGCCAGCAGCTGGGACAGGGGGCACACTGAAGCTTTCTTT. Encoded protein: CASSWDRGHTEAFF.

The V and J genes are TRBV28 and TRBJ2-7; TRBD2 is a possible D gene (5 bases). Per germline, CDR1 MDHEN and CDR2 SYDVKM. The V gene lost 7 bases and the J gene lost 7 bases, with 20 bases spanning the gap. This CDR3 has 14 residues. The CDR3 loop reads CASIRIEGRREQYF. CDR3 in DNA: TGTGCCAGCATTCGGATCGAGGGCCGGAGGGAGCAGTACTTC.

V gene TRBV5-1 combines with J gene TRBJ2-1; 9 bases align to TRBD1. Germline V gives CDR1 SGHRS, CDR2 YFSETQ. V lost 7 bases and J lost 2; bases outside the gene matches: 4. CDR3 length: 14 amino acids. The CDR3 region is CASQGQGAYNEQFF. The CDR3 DNA sequence: TGCGCCAGCCAGGGACAGGGCGCCTACAATGAGCAGTTCTTC.

V gene TRBV7-9 combines with J gene TRBJ2-5, with D perhaps matching TRBD2 (6 bases). The germline V gene encodes CDR1 SEHNR and CDR2 FQNEAQ (reference sequence). This CDR3 is 14 amino acids long. The V end was cut by 4 bases, the J end by 5 bases, with 14 bases between. CDR3 region: CASSSREMGETQYF. In nucleotides, the CDR3 is TGTGCCAGCAGCTCACGGGAGATGGGGGAGACCCAGTACTTC.

J is TRBJ1-6 and V is TRBV7-2, with D perhaps matching TRBD1 (6 bases). CDR3 size: 17 residues. V lost 4 bases and J lost 4, with 17 bases in between. Germline CDR1 is SGHTA and CDR2 is FQGNSA. The CDR3 nucleotides are TGTGCCAGCAGCTCCCAACGGGGGGCCGAGTATAATTCACCCCTCCACTTT. Protein product: CASSSQRGAEYNSPLHF.

The rearrangement joins TRBV28 to TRBJ2-3; no clear D. CDR3 length equals 12 residues. The germline V gene encodes CDR1 MDHEN and CDR2 SYDVKM. V was shortened by 4 bases and J by 6 bases, with 8 bases between the two germline ends. The CDR3 sequence is CASSSRWDTQYF. As DNA, the CDR3 is TGTGCCAGCAGTTCACGGTGGGATACGCAGTATTTT. The full variable domain, its missing parts supplied by reference TRBV28 and TRBJ2-3, is DVKVTQSSRYLVKRTGEKVFLECVQDMDHENMFWYRQDPGLGLRLIYFSYDVKMKEKGDIPEGYSVSREKKERFSLILESASTNQTSMYLCASSSRWDTQYFGPGTRLTVL.

The CDR3 region is CASSILGTGQENGYTF. The CDR3 nucleotides are TGTGCCAGTAGTATCCTCGGGACAGGGCAAGAGAATGGCTACACCTTC. The chain uses TRBV19 and TRBJ1-2, with TRBD1 matching over 9 bases. V lost 3 bases, J lost 6 bases, and 11 bases stayed unmatched. Germline V lookup: CDR1 LNHDA, CDR2 SQIVND (reference sequence). CDR3 length: 16 amino acids.

The chain recombines TRBV5-5 with TRBJ1-3; D ambiguous. The CDR3 has 14 amino acids. Germline values: CDR1 SGHKS, CDR2 YYEKEE (reference sequence). The germline V and J ends were trimmed by 0 bases and 8 bases, with 12 bases remaining between them. The CDR3 bases are TGTGCCAGCAGCTTGGAGCCGATCGAGGACACCATATATTTT. Its translation is CASSLEPIEDTIYF.

The chain uses TRBV28 and TRBJ2-7, with 10 positions matching TRBD2. The CDR3 has 16 amino acids. The V segment lost 5 bases and the J segment 5 bases; nucleotides outside the gene matches: 12. Looked up from germline, CDR1 is MDHEN and CDR2 is SYDVKM. The CDR3 reads CASSTPGAGGVHEQYF. As DNA, the CDR3 is TGTGCCAGCAGTACACCTGGAGCGGGAGGGGTGCACGAGCAGTACTTC.

Only one count was recorded for this clone. This CDR3 reads CASSLGTSTDTQYF. CDR3 sequence (DNA): TGTGCCAGCAGCCTCGGGACATCCACAGATACGCAGTATTTT. The chain combines TRBV11-2 with TRBJ2-3; D is perhaps TRBD1 (6 bases). Trimming took off 5 bases at V and 2 bases at J, with 11 bases between the two ends. Germline CDR1 SGHAT, CDR2 FQNNGV. The CDR3 has 14 amino acids.

This clone has more than one count but fewer than ten. The gene calls are TRBV5-1 and TRBJ2-6; TRBD2 is a possible D gene (5 bases). The germline V and J ends were trimmed by 3 bases and 2 bases, with 9 bases remaining between them. Germline V gene lookup returns CDR1 SGHRS and CDR2 YFSETQ. This CDR3 has 15 residues. In DNA, the CDR3 is TGCGCCAGCAGCTCCGGAGGCACTGGGGCCAACGTCCTGACTTTC. Translating gives CASSSGGTGANVLTF.

The chain joins TRBV28 to TRBJ1-1; no firm D call. Trimming took 3 bases from V and 1 from J, leaving 9 bases between them. CDR1 is MDHEN and CDR2 is SYDVKM in the germline V gene. The CDR3 contains 14 residues. CDR3 nucleotides: TGTGCCAGCAGTTTGGGCAGAAAGAACACTGAAGCTTTCTTT. It translates to CASSLGRKNTEAFF.

V and J are TRBV19 and TRBJ2-1, with 10 bases fitting TRBD1. The CDR3 contains 18 residues. Germline V gene lookup returns CDR1 LNHDA and CDR2 SQIVND (reference sequence). J lost 7 bases, V lost 0 bases, and 12 bases had no gene match. CDR3 coding DNA: TGTGCCAGTAGTATAGATCCGCCGGGACAGGGGAGGATGAATGAGCAGTTCTTC. Amino acid sequence: CASSIDPPGQGRMNEQFF. Combining the CDR3 with reference TRBV19 and TRBJ2-1 gives the whole variable domain DGGITQSPKYLFRKEGQNVTLSCEQNLNHDAMYWYRQDPGQGLRLIYYSQIVNDFQKGDIAEGYSVSREKKESFPLTVTSAQKNPTAFYLCASSIDPPGQGRMNEQFFGPGTRLTVL.

The J gene is TRBJ2-3, the V gene TRBV27; 7 positions match TRBD2. Trimming removed 6 bases from V and 0 bases from J; junction bases left unmatched: 6. The germline V gene encodes CDR1 MNHEY and CDR2 SMNVEV (reference sequence). CDR3 length: 15 residues. The CDR3 spells CASRKQLASTDTQYF. The CDR3 DNA reads as TGTGCCAGCAGGAAGCAACTAGCGAGCACAGATACGCAGTATTTT.

This chain joins TRBV11-2 and TRBJ2-1, with 11 bases aligning to TRBD2. J was trimmed by 6 bases and V by 8 bases; bases with no gene match: 9. Germline CDR1 reads SGHAT; CDR2 reads FQNNGV. The CDR3 spans 15 residues. CDR3 residues: CASRQLAGAGNEQFF. The DNA of the CDR3 is TGTGCCAGCCGTCAACTAGCGGGAGCGGGCAATGAGCAGTTCTTC.

V and J are TRBV6-1 and TRBJ1-6; D is perhaps TRBD1 (5 bases). The CDR3 spans 13 residues. V gave up 7 bases and J gave up 9 bases, with 13 bases separating them. Germline V gene lookup returns CDR1 MNHNS and CDR2 SASEGT. CDR3 in amino acids: CASTMTVGSPLHF. The CDR3 region has the DNA TGTGCCAGCACCATGACAGTGGGTTCACCCCTCCACTTT.